The 28 T cell receptor beta chains below were found in one sample sequenced in a study of identifying expanded T cells in peripheral blood. Only in-frame clones appear in the TCRdb table, and some are missing; sequencing was by immunoSEQ multiplex PCR. The data hold tens of thousands of clones, with roughly 84% observed a single time. Sequenced input: blood. These TCRs come from a person aged 18 to 75 in good health.

The rearrangement uses TRBV7-9 and TRBJ1-2; D is ambiguous. The germline gives CDR1 SEHNR, CDR2 FQNEAQ (reference sequence). The CDR3 covers 12 residues. V dropped 4 bases and J dropped 3 bases, with 6 bases sitting between them. DNA of the CDR3: TGTGCCAGCAGCTCCCCGGACTATGGCTACACCTTC. Translation gives CASSSPDYGYTF.

This clone was recorded only once. This chain links TRBV7-2 with TRBJ1-1; no firm D call. Germline CDR1 is SGHTA and CDR2 is FQGNSA. The CDR3 runs to 17 residues. V lost 1 base, J lost 3 bases, and 18 bases lay in between. CDR3 bases: TGTGCCAGCAGCTTAGATGTAAGCCTATGGAAGTACACTGAAGCTTTCTTT. It encodes CASSLDVSLWKYTEAFF. The full variable domain, in which reference TRBV7-2 and TRBJ1-1 provide the parts outside the CDR3, is GAGVSQSPSNKVTEKGKDVELRCDPISGHTALYWYRQSLGQGLEFLIYFQGNSAPDKSGLPSDRFSAERTGGSVSTLTIQRTQQEDSAVYLCASSLDVSLWKYTEAFFGQGTRLTVV.

This sequence joins TRBV5-1 and TRBJ2-5; a possible D gene is TRBD2 (5 bases). The CDR3 runs to 15 residues. V gave up 1 base and J gave up 4 bases, with 14 bases separating them. The germline V gene has CDR1 SGHRS and CDR2 YFSETQ. CDR3 in amino acids: CASSLSVGGGETQYF. The CDR3 DNA is TGCGCCAGCAGCTTGTCGGTAGGAGGCGGAGAGACCCAGTACTTC.

This sequence joins TRBV7-6 and TRBJ2-7, with TRBD1 identical over 7 bases. Trimming cost V 4 bases and J 4 bases; bases outside gene matches: 4. CDR1 is SGHVS, CDR2 FNYEAQ, per germline. The CDR3 covers 13 residues. CDR3 DNA sequence: TGTGCCAGCAGCTACGGGACAGTATACGAGCAGTACTTC. It is translated as CASSYGTVYEQYF.

The chain recombines TRBV5-1 with TRBJ1-4, with D perhaps matching TRBD1 (5 bases). Germline V gene sequence: CDR1 SGHRS, CDR2 YFSETQ. V dropped 5 bases and J dropped 7 bases, with 15 bases sitting between them. The length of the CDR3 is 14 residues. The DNA of the CDR3 is TGCGCCAGCAGTCGGGCAGGGAACGGTGAAAAACTGTTTTTT. Translation: CASSRAGNGEKLFF.

The J gene is TRBJ1-3, the V gene TRBV28, with D maybe TRBD1 (5 bases). This CDR3 spans 11 amino acids. CDR1 is MDHEN, CDR2 SYDVKM, per germline. The CDR3 sequence: CATTEGNTIYF. CDR3 in DNA: TGTGCGACCACAGAGGGGAACACCATATATTTT.

The chain uses TRBV15 and TRBJ1-1, with D perhaps matching TRBD1 (5 bases). The CDR3 sequence is 15 residues long. The V gene lost 0 bases and the J gene lost 4 bases, with 12 bases spanning the gap. From germline, CDR1 is LNHNV and CDR2 YYDKDF (reference sequence). CDR3 coding DNA: TGTGCCACCAGCAGAGAGGGCCGGAGGGGCACTGAAGCTTTCTTT. Amino acids: CATSREGRRGTEAFF. The full variable domain, rest sourced from reference TRBV15 and TRBJ1-1, is DAMVIQNPRYQVTQFGKPVTLSCSQTLNHNVMYWYQQKSSQAPKLLFHYYDKDFNNEADTPDNFQSRRPNTSFCFLDIRSPGLGDTAMYLCATSREGRRGTEAFFGQGTRLTVV.

The CDR3 DNA reads as TGTGCCAGCAGCTTCCGGGGGACTGAAGCTTTCTTT. Its protein product is CASSFRGTEAFF. The rearrangement uses TRBV5-4 and TRBJ1-1; D is perhaps TRBD1 (5 bases). The CDR3 loop spans 12 amino acids. Per the germline V gene, CDR1 is SGHNT and CDR2 is YYREEE (reference sequence). Between the trimmed V and J ends, which lost 2 bases and 5 bases, there was a span of 7 bases.

In this sample, this clone turned up once. This rearrangement joins TRBV7-9 to TRBJ2-1; no clear D gene. V was trimmed by 5 bases and J by 7 bases, leaving 12 bases between them. CDR1 is SEHNR and CDR2 is FQNEAQ in the germline V gene (reference sequence). This CDR3 region has 13 residues. For the CDR3, the DNA is TGTGCCAGCAGCATAGAGGTGAGGAATGAGCAGTTCTTC. Translating gives CASSIEVRNEQFF.

The chain combines TRBV7-2 with TRBJ1-5; tentative D call: TRBD1 (5 bases). This CDR3 comprises 17 residues. The V end was cut by 5 bases, the J end by 0 bases, with 17 bases between. Germline values: CDR1 SGHTA, CDR2 FQGNSA. CDR3 residues: CASSKRLGHNSNQPQHF. CDR3 bases: TGTGCCAGCAGCAAGAGGTTGGGGCACAATAGCAATCAGCCCCAGCATTTT.

The chain joins TRBV19 to TRBJ1-4; TRBD1 agrees at 8 bases. This CDR3 comprises 16 residues. Germline-derived CDR1 and CDR2 are LNHDA and SQIVND (reference sequence). V lost 1 base, J lost 11 bases, and 12 bases stayed unmatched. The CDR3 loop reads CASSIGRRTTGGKLFF. Here the CDR3 DNA reads TGTGCCAGTAGTATAGGAAGAAGAACTACAGGGGGGAAACTGTTTTTT.

The chain employs TRBV11-3 and TRBJ2-1; 8 nucleotides agree with TRBD1. V shed 1 base and J 2 bases; nucleotides not matched to a gene: 10. This CDR3 has 18 amino acids. In germline, CDR1 is SGHNT, CDR2 YENEEA. CDR3 sequence (DNA): TGTGCCAGCAGCTTAGTCCCCTTGGACAGGGAGCCCTACAATGAGCAGTTCTTC. The encoded protein is CASSLVPLDREPYNEQFF.

This clone was detected once. This chain connects TRBV5-5 to TRBJ1-5; D remains unclear. V gave up 0 bases and J gave up 1 base, with 2 bases separating them. The germline gives CDR1 SGHKS, CDR2 YYEKEE (reference sequence). The CDR3 is 13 residues long. The CDR3 reads CASSLDSNQPQHF. CDR3 coding DNA: TGTGCCAGCAGCTTGGACAGCAATCAGCCCCAGCATTTT.

CDR3: CASSKDQETQYF. The DNA for the CDR3 is TGTGCCAGCAGCAAAGATCAAGAGACCCAGTACTTC. V and J are TRBV21-1 and TRBJ2-5. TRBV21-1 is labeled a pseudogene. This CDR3 region has 12 residues.

This rearrangement joins TRBV25-1 to TRBJ2-7, with D unclear. This CDR3 spans 11 amino acids. Germline V lookup: CDR1 MGHDK, CDR2 SYGVNS. The V and J ends lost 4 bases and 2 bases respectively, with 3 bases between them. The CDR3 DNA follows: TGTGCCAGCAGTGGGACCTACGAGCAGTACTTC. This gives the protein CASSGTYEQYF.

This rearrangement joins TRBV30 to TRBJ2-7; 7 positions agree with TRBD2. The length of the CDR3 is 15 residues. Germline CDR1 reads GTSNPN; CDR2 reads SVGIG (reference sequence). Germline trimming cut 3 bases from V and 4 bases from J; bases unmatched to any gene: 12. The CDR3: CAWRPMGGGRYEQYF. In nucleotides, the CDR3 is TGTGCCTGGAGGCCCATGGGGGGGGGAAGGTACGAGCAGTACTTC.

This sequence joins TRBV4-3 and TRBJ1-5, with D perhaps matching TRBD1 (5 bases). The V gene lost 0 bases and the J gene lost 6 bases, with 12 bases spanning the gap. Per germline, CDR1 LGHNA and CDR2 YSLEER. This CDR3 spans 15 amino acids. The CDR3 nucleotides read TGCGCCAGCAGCCAAGACTTCAGGGTTAGTCAGCCCCAGCATTTT. Translating gives CASSQDFRVSQPQHF.

A few counts support this clone. This rearrangement joins TRBV2 to TRBJ1-2, with 7 bases identical to TRBD1. Germline V lookup: CDR1 SNHLY, CDR2 FYNNEI. The CDR3 extends over 14 amino acids. V trimming: 7 bases; J trimming: 0 bases; junction bases outside the gene matches: 5. The CDR3 sequence: CASTGTVTNYGYTF. CDR3 in DNA: TGTGCCAGCACCGGGACAGTCACTAACTATGGCTACACCTTC.

In its sample, this clone was seen once. The chain uses TRBV7-9 and TRBJ1-2; D is ambiguous. The CDR3 loop spans 12 amino acids. With 5 bases removed from V and 5 bases from J, the gap between germline ends came to 9 bases. In germline, CDR1 is SEHNR, CDR2 FQNEAQ (reference sequence). CDR3 nucleotides: TGTGCCAGCAGCCCCCACGGGTATGGCTACACCTTC. It specifies CASSPHGYGYTF.

The chain links TRBV2 to TRBJ2-3; D tentatively fits TRBD1 or TRBD2 (5 bases each). The CDR3 consists of 14 residues. The V end lost 8 bases, the J end lost 1 base, and 13 bases lay between the germline ends. Looked up from germline, CDR1 is SNHLY and CDR2 is FYNNEI. The CDR3 is CASGDLGGTDTQYF. CDR3 in DNA: TGTGCCAGCGGGGACCTAGGGGGCACAGATACGCAGTATTTT.

The chain has TRBV4-1 and TRBJ2-4; maybe TRBD2 (6 bases). The CDR3 sequence is 15 residues long. Trimming pared 0 bases from V and 6 bases from J, leaving 12 bases between. From germline, CDR1 is MGHRA and CDR2 YSYEKL. In DNA form, the CDR3 reads TGCGCCAGCAGCCAAGAAGGGTGGGGGGTAAACATTCAGTACTTC. As protein: CASSQEGWGVNIQYF.

This chain links TRBV5-1 with TRBJ1-2, with unresolved D. The CDR3 loop spans 14 amino acids. V dropped 9 bases and J dropped 6 bases, with 21 bases sitting between them. Looked up from germline, CDR1 is SGHRS and CDR2 is YFSETQ. DNA for the CDR3: TGCGCCACCTCTCGGGGTGGGGTAACGGATGGCTACACCTTC. Residues: CATSRGGVTDGYTF.

In its sample, this clone was seen a few times. V gene TRBV2 combines with J gene TRBJ2-7; 8 bases match TRBD1. Trimming took 7 bases from V and 7 from J; bases not matched to a gene: 9. Germline V CDR1 and CDR2: SNHLY, FYNNEI. The CDR3 covers 13 residues. CDR3 sequence reads: CASNPGQGPEQYF. CDR3 DNA sequence: TGTGCCAGCAACCCCGGACAGGGTCCGGAGCAGTACTTC.

This sequence joins TRBV7-9 and TRBJ1-2; no clear D. The CDR3 runs 16 residues. Trimming stripped 2 bases from V and 4 bases from J, with 17 bases between. Germline V gene sequence: CDR1 SEHNR, CDR2 FQNEAQ (reference sequence). CDR3 nucleotides: TGTGCCAGCAGCTTACGCGCGGGAGGGTTGAGCTATGGCTACACCTTC. Its protein is CASSLRAGGLSYGYTF. The variable domain in full, with the rest retrieved from reference TRBV7-9 and TRBJ1-2, is DTGVSQNPRHKITKRGQNVTFRCDPISEHNRLYWYRQTLGQGPEFLTYFQNEAQLEKSRLLSDRFSAERPKGSFSTLEIQRTEQGDSAMYLCASSLRAGGLSYGYTFGSGTRLTVV.

This sequence joins TRBV5-1 and TRBJ2-5; D not certain. V was clipped by 0 bases and J by 7 bases, with 13 bases between them. The CDR3 sequence is 14 residues long. CDR1 and CDR2 (germline): SGHRS, YFSETQ. The CDR3, as DNA: TGCGCCAGCAGCTTGGATCCCGGTCTAGTGACCCAGTACTTC. Its protein product is CASSLDPGLVTQYF.

The gene calls are TRBV6-5 and TRBJ1-1, with a tentative D call TRBD1 (5 bases). Trimming took off 9 bases at V and 10 bases at J, with 18 bases between the two ends. The CDR3 spans 12 residues. The germline V gene has CDR1 MNHEY and CDR2 SVGAGI. The CDR3 loop reads CASKSFQGAAFF. DNA of the CDR3: TGTGCCAGTAAGTCCTTCCAGGGAGCAGCTTTCTTT.

The chain uses TRBV6-5 and TRBJ1-1; 7 bases map to TRBD1. CDR3 length: 15 residues. CDR1 is MNHEY, CDR2 SVGAGI, per germline. V trimming: 0 bases; J trimming: 6 bases; junction bases outside the gene matches: 7. The CDR3 DNA reads as TGTGCCAGCAGTTACTCAGAGGGGGCTGGCCCTGAAGCTTTCTTT. It encodes CASSYSEGAGPEAFF.

The V call is TRBV18, the J call TRBJ1-2, with 9 bases matching TRBD1. This CDR3 has 13 amino acids. Looked up from germline, CDR1 is KGHSH and CDR2 is LQKENI. V shed 1 base and J 8 bases; nucleotides not matched to a gene: 2. CDR3 DNA sequence: TGTGCCAGCTCACCACGGGACAGGGACGGCTACACCTTC. Translation: CASSPRDRDGYTF.